This T cell receptor (beta chain) comes out of a study of post-analysis software for immune sequencing data. Study-level results: Four to six TRBV segments were more frequent in patients than controls; TRBV5-6, TRBV5-1 and TRBV20-1 belonged to this group. When compared against controls, multiple sclerosis patients showed significantly lower normalized Chao1 diversity.

The CDR3 covers 16 residues. Germline CDR1 reads MDHEN; CDR2 reads SYDVKM. Trimming took 4 bases from V and 3 from J, leaving 17 bases between them. As for this clonotype: No antigen is known for it.

Unique molecular identifiers were carried by the TCR beta cDNA libraries. Between roughly 1 and 10 million T cells gave rise to some 490,000 cDNA molecules. MiXCR, applied by TCRdb to the PCR reads, yields one record per CDR3 protein. The sample carries hundreds of thousands of distinct CDR3 sequences, roughly 50% recorded once. The sequencing sample was made of blood. J is TRBJ2-3 and V is TRBV28; no clear D. This clonotype was obtained from a girl aged 10 to 17 with multiple sclerosis. The CDR3 region is CASSWTLQFKTDTQYF. The CDR3 coding sequence is TGTGCCAGCAGTTGGACGCTCCAATTCAAAACAGATACGCAGTATTTT.